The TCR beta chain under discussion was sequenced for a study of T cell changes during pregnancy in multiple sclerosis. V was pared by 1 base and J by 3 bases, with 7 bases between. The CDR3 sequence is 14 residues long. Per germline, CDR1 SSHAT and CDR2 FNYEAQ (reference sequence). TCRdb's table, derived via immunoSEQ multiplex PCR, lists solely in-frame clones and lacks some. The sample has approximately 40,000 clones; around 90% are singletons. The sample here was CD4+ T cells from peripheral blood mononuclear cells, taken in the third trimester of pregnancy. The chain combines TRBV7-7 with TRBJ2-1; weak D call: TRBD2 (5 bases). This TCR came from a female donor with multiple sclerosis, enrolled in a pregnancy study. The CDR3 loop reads CASSLDGNYNEQFF. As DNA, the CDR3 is TGTGCCAGCAGCTTAGACGGGAACTACAATGAGCAGTTCTTC.